Listed below are T cell receptor beta chains from one sample, sequenced in a study of control samples from healthy donors and cancer patients. Assay used: immunoSEQ multiplex PCR; TCRdb lists only in-frame clones, some missing. The table lists some 130,000 clones, about 93% of them singletons. Sequencing was carried out using blood. These receptors were collected from a man aged 35 to 55 in good health. The CDR3 runs from the conserved cysteine through the conserved F or W. D genes are given only for firm matches. Expanded clones are given a class, and other clones once, few, many or no size at all.

TRBJ1-1 | - | TRBV2 | - | TGTGCCAGCAAAAGGGCTGGCACTGAAGCTTTCTTT | CASKRAGTEAFF
TRBJ2-1 | TRBD2 | TRBV6-4 | - | TGTGCCAGCAGCAGAACTAGCGGGGCCAACAATGAGCAGTTCTTC | CASSRTSGANNEQFF
TRBJ2-7 | TRBD2 | TRBV7-2 | - | TGTGCCAGCAGCTCCGGGACTAGCGCCACCTACGAGCAGTACTTC | CASSSGTSATYEQYF
TRBJ2-3 | - | TRBV11-2 | - | TGTGCCAGCAGCCTAAGGGCCACAGATACGCAGTATTTT | CASSLRATDTQYF
TRBJ2-1 | - | TRBV7-8 | - | TGTGCCAGCAGCTCCCTCCCCAGCAATGAGCAGTTCTTC | CASSSLPSNEQFF
TRBJ1-4 | TRBD1 | TRBV10-3 | once | TGTGCCATCAGCCCTATGACAGGGGTGAAAGGAAAACTGTTTTTT | CAISPMTGVKGKLFF
TRBJ2-3 | TRBD1 | TRBV2 | once | TGTGCCAGCAGTGTGCAGGGGGCGCGTGATACGCAGTATTTT | CASSVQGARDTQYF
TRBJ1-2 | - | TRBV10-3 | - | TGTGCCATCAGTGAGCTGACGGGGGGCTTAATGTCGGGTGGCTACACCTTC | CAISELTGGLMSGGYTF
TRBJ1-2 | - | TRBV5-6 | - | TGTGCCAGCAGCTTTTACGGGTTTTTCTATGGCTACACCTTC | CASSFYGFFYGYTF
TRBJ2-3 | - | TRBV27 | once | TGTGCCAGCAGTTGGGCCGGGGCGCGCACAGATACGCAGTATTTT | CASSWAGARTDTQYF
TRBJ2-2 | TRBD1 | TRBV28 | few | TGTGCCAGCAGTCCCAGGGATGGTTTCCAGGGGGCCTCCGGGGAGCTGTTTTTT | CASSPRDGFQGASGELFF
TRBJ1-3 | - | TRBV30 | - | TGTGCCTGGAATCCGGGAACCATTTCTGGAAACACCATATATTTT | CAWNPGTISGNTIYF
TRBJ1-1 | TRBD1 | TRBV5-1 | few | TGCGCCAGCAGCTACCAGGGGGCTAACACTGAAGCTTTCTTT | CASSYQGANTEAFF
TRBJ2-2 | - | TRBV7-9 | - | TGTGCCAGCAGCTTAGATGGGTACACCGGGGAGCTGTTTTTT | CASSLDGYTGELFF
TRBJ2-7 | TRBD2 | TRBV7-9 | - | TGTGCCAGCACCTGGAGAAGCGGGGGCCCCTACGAGCAGTACTTC | CASTWRSGGPYEQYF
TRBJ1-1 | - | TRBV2 | - | TGTGCCAGCAGTGAATTGGGGGACGGGAACACTGAAGCTTTCTTT | CASSELGDGNTEAFF
TRBJ1-3 | - | TRBV30 | - | TGTGCCTGGACCCCCCCAGCTTCTGGAAACACCATATATTTT | CAWTPPASGNTIYF
TRBJ2-7 | TRBD2 | TRBV7-8 | - | TGTGCCAGCAGCCCCCGGACTAGCGGGGGGTACGAGCAGTACTTC | CASSPRTSGGYEQYF
TRBJ2-7 | - | TRBV2 | - | TGTGCCAGCAGTGTTGGGAAGGGCCCCTACGAGCAGTACTTC | CASSVGKGPYEQYF
TRBJ1-5 | - | TRBV29-1 | - | TGCAGCGTCTCTTTTTCCAATCAGCCCCAGCATTTT | CSVSFSNQPQHF
TRBJ2-3 | - | TRBV23-1 | - | TGCGCTAGCGTCCCAATCCCCGGCCCAGATACGCAGTATTTT | CASVPIPGPDTQYF
TRBJ1-1 | - | TRBV19 | - | TGTGCCAGTAGTATTCAGACGGGGAACATGAACACTGAAGCTTTCTTT | CASSIQTGNMNTEAFF
TRBJ2-2 | - | TRBV10-1 | few | TGCGCCAGCTCCCGGAACACCGGGGAGCTGTTTTTT | CASSRNTGELFF
TRBJ1-2 | - | TRBV3-1/TRBV3-2 | - | TGTGCCAGCAGCCAAGTCGGGGACTACTATGGCTACACCTTC | CASSQVGDYYGYTF
TRBJ2-5 | TRBD2 | TRBV5-1 | - | TGCGCCAGCAGCTCCGGGACAAAAGCGGGAGTGGAGACCCAGTACTTC | CASSSGTKAGVETQYF
TRBJ2-2 | - | TRBV5-1 | - | TGCGCCAGCAGCTTGGAGGCGAAGGAGCTGTTTTTT | CASSLEAKELFF
TRBJ1-2 | TRBD1 | TRBV27 | - | TGTGCCAGCAGTCCGAGCAGGGGGGCTAATGGCTACACCTTC | CASSPSRGANGYTF
TRBJ2-4 | TRBD1 | TRBV2 | - | TGTGCCAGCAGTTTACAGGGGGCTCCCGACATTCAGTACTTC | CASSLQGAPDIQYF
TRBJ2-3 | TRBD2 | TRBV5-4 | - | TGTGCCAGCAGCAGCTTGGAGCTAGCGGGGGGCAGGGATACGCAGTATTTT | CASSSLELAGGRDTQYF
TRBJ1-6 | - | TRBV3-1/TRBV3-2 | few | TGTGCCAGCAGCCAAGGTCGGGGGAGTAATTCACCCCTCCACTTT | CASSQGRGSNSPLHF
TRBJ1-5 | TRBD1 | TRBV5-5 | - | TGTGCCAGCAGCCCGGGACAGTATAGCAATCAGCCCCAGCATTTT | CASSPGQYSNQPQHF
TRBJ1-1 | - | TRBV18 | - | TGTGCCAGCTCACCCAAATTAGCGGACACTGAAGCTTTCTTT | CASSPKLADTEAFF
TRBJ1-2 | - | TRBV27 | - | TGTGCCAGCAGCCGAGGGACATCCCTCTGGGACTATGGCTACACCTTC | CASSRGTSLWDYGYTF
TRBJ1-3 | - | TRBV5-1 | - | TGCGCCAGCAGCTCGGGAGAACCCGGAAACACCATATATTTT | CASSSGEPGNTIYF
TRBJ1-1 | TRBD1 | TRBV11-2 | - | TGTGCCAGCAGCCTATGGGGGACAGCGATGAATAGGGGCACTGAAGCTTTCTTT | CASSLWGTAMNRGTEAFF
TRBJ1-1 | TRBD1 | TRBV19 | few | TGTGCCAGTAGTATAGGGGACAGACGTGAAGCTTTCTTT | CASSIGDRREAFF
TRBJ2-5 | - | TRBV11-2 | few | TGTGCCAGCAGCTTATGGGGGTCAGGGGAGACCCAGTACTTC | CASSLWGSGETQYF
TRBJ2-5 | - | TRBV5-1 | - | TGCGCCAGCAGCTTGGCGGGCAGGGGAGAAGAGACCCAGTACTTC | CASSLAGRGEETQYF
TRBJ1-6 | - | TRBV9 | - | TGTGCCAGCAGCGTGGCGGGCTATAATTCACCCCTCCACTTT | CASSVAGYNSPLHF
TRBJ1-1 | - | TRBV18 | - | TGTGCCAGCTCACTAAACAGGGACACTGAAGCTTTCTTT | CASSLNRDTEAFF
TRBJ1-1 | - | TRBV19 | - | TGTGCCAGTAGACCCTGGACGGGGACGGGCACTGAAGCTTTCTTT | CASRPWTGTGTEAFF
TRBJ2-7 | TRBD1 | TRBV30 | - | TGTGCCTGGGGGACAGGGGGCTTGTACGAGCAGTACTTC | CAWGTGGLYEQYF
TRBJ2-3 | - | TRBV5-4 | - | TGTGCCAGCAGCACCTTGGACGTCACAGATACGCAGTATTTT | CASSTLDVTDTQYF
TRBJ1-5 | - | TRBV18 | - | TGTGCCAGCTCACTGGGGGTCCCAAATCAGCCCCAGCATTTT | CASSLGVPNQPQHF
TRBJ2-7 | - | TRBV5-1 | - | TGCGCCAGCAGCTTGAATTTGGGCTCCTACGAGCAGTACTTC | CASSLNLGSYEQYF
TRBJ1-1 | TRBD1 | TRBV19 | - | TGTGCCAGTAGTGTGGACAGGGACACTGAAGCTTTCTTT | CASSVDRDTEAFF
TRBJ2-5 | - | TRBV6-5 | - | TGTGCCAGCAGTCCCCTACCCAGGGGAGAGACCCAGTACTTC | CASSPLPRGETQYF
TRBJ1-5 | - | TRBV5-1 | - | TGCGCCAGCAGCTTGGGGAGGGGTAGCAATCAGCCCCAGCATTTT | CASSLGRGSNQPQHF
TRBJ1-2 | - | TRBV6-1 | - | TGTGCCAGCAGTGAAGCGGGGCAATATGGCTACACCTTC | CASSEAGQYGYTF
TRBJ2-3 | - | TRBV5-1 | - | TGCGCCAGCAGCCGTTCGAGCGGAAGCACAGATACGCAGTATTTT | CASSRSSGSTDTQYF
TRBJ2-2 | - | TRBV4-2 | - | TGTGCCAGCAGCCAAGATGTTGGGGTTACCGGGGAGCTGTTTTTT | CASSQDVGVTGELFF
TRBJ1-1 | - | TRBV5-1 | - | TGCGCCAGCAGCCCGACAGGTTCTGGTACTGAAGCTTTCTTT | CASSPTGSGTEAFF
TRBJ2-6 | TRBD1 | TRBV19 | few | TGTGCCAGTAGGAAGGGGGCCTCTGGGGCCAACGTCCTGACTTTC | CASRKGASGANVLTF
TRBJ2-1 | TRBD2 | TRBV30 | once | TGTGCCTGGAGTGGTTCGGGGGGGCACCAGTTCTTC | CAWSGSGGHQFF
TRBJ1-4 | - | TRBV5-1 | - | TGCGCCAGCAGCACCGCCCCGGGAAGTAATGAAAAACTGTTTTTT | CASSTAPGSNEKLFF
TRBJ2-6 | - | TRBV11-2 | - | TGTGCCAGCAGCTTTACAAGCTCTGGGGCCAACGTCCTGACTTTC | CASSFTSSGANVLTF
TRBJ2-7 | TRBD2 | TRBV2 | - | TGTGCCAGCAGTCTCTCTCCGGGGGGAGGGTTGGCGCAGTACTTC | CASSLSPGGGLAQYF
TRBJ2-7 | - | TRBV5-1 | - | TGCGCCAGCTCGAAGGGCCCGACAGCCTACGAGCAGTACTTC | CASSKGPTAYEQYF
TRBJ1-1 | TRBD1 | TRBV7-8 | - | TGTGCCAGCAGCTCGTGGACAGGAATCACTGAAGCTTTCTTT | CASSSWTGITEAFF